This T cell receptor (beta chain) originates from a study of identical twins. TCRdb passed the 5' RACE reads through MiXCR, listing each CDR3 protein once. The sample lists around 490,000 distinct CDR3 sequences, 15% occurring once. General observations from the study: Insertions were reduced in abundant cord blood beta clonotypes but not in memory repertoires.

Trimming pared 0 bases from V and 10 bases from J, leaving 11 bases between. Germline assignment: CDR1 DFQATT and CDR2 SNEGSKA (reference sequence). The CDR3 is 12 residues long. About this clonotype itself: What it recognizes is unknown.

This sample was shared with a second study, whose subject was yellow fever vaccine responses in identical twins.

The J gene is TRBJ2-3, the V gene TRBV20-1, with D hard to call. The TCR sequence derives from a woman between 18 and 30 years old in good health. The source material was CD4+ T cells sorted from blood. CDR3 sequence: CSARDVSPPQYF. CDR3 DNA: TGCAGTGCTAGAGATGTGAGCCCACCGCAGTATTTT.